This T cell receptor (beta chain) was sequenced for a study of OX40 agonist ivuxolimab in advanced cancers. Whole-study context: Three dose-escalation patients had partial responses: one with hepatocellular carcinoma and two with cutaneous melanoma. General observations from the study: Circulating CD4+ and CD8+ T cells showed clonal expansion by week 6 at 0.1 to 3.0 mg/kg.

This clone was observed a single time. Its antigen is not known. The CDR3 totals 13 residues. With 1 base removed from V and 5 bases from J, the gap between germline ends came to 6 bases. The germline CDR1 and CDR2 sequences are SGHTA and FQGNSA. Measured with immunoSEQ multiplex PCR; TCRdb has only the in-frame clones, and not every one. The sample includes around 63,000 clones, about 88% of them seen just once. Patients were excluded for autoimmune disease history or systemic immunosuppression. This TCR was sampled from an adult with an advanced solid tumor such as melanoma, head and neck, liver or kidney cancer. V usage is TRBV7-2 and J usage is TRBJ1-5; D unclear. The source material was CD4+ or CD8+ T cells sorted from blood, sampled in a trial of the OX40 agonist ivuxolimab. The CDR3 sequence is CASSLVRHQPQHF. CDR3 nucleotide sequence: TGTGCCAGCAGCTTAGTCAGACATCAGCCCCAGCATTTT.